Below are 12 T cell receptor beta chains sequenced from a single sample in a study of T cells after yellow fever vaccination. TCRdb used MiXCR to reprocess the 5' RACE reads, holding one entry per CDR3 protein. The sample carries more than 300,000 distinct CDR3 sequences, around 6.8% recorded once. The specimen was PBMCs, collected roughly 46 days after the first yellow fever vaccination. The receptors stem from a man between 18 and 29 years old who received the YFV17D yellow fever vaccine.

This chain joins TRBV20-1 and TRBJ1-6; 7 bases agree with TRBD1. V lost 0 bases and J lost 7; bases outside the gene matches: 9. The germline V gene encodes CDR1 DFQATT and CDR2 SNEGSKA (reference sequence). This CDR3 region has 16 residues. For the CDR3, the DNA is TGCAGTGCTAGAGACGGAAGACAGGGATCAAATTCACCCCTCCACTTT. As protein: CSARDGRQGSNSPLHF.

This clonotype was seen a handful of times. The rearrangement links TRBV5-1 to TRBJ1-6, with D uncertain. The CDR3 covers 14 residues. CDR1 and CDR2 (germline): SGHRS, YFSETQ. V lost 4 bases to trimming and J lost 4 bases, with 9 bases between them. The chain's CDR3 is CASSPDGYNSPLHF. The CDR3 region has the DNA TGCGCCAGCAGCCCCGACGGTTATAATTCACCCCTCCACTTT.

This clonotype was observed a few times. The J gene is TRBJ2-3, the V gene TRBV6-1; D ambiguous. Germline values: CDR1 MNHNS, CDR2 SASEGT. The CDR3 has 15 amino acids. V lost 6 bases to trimming and J lost 0 bases, with 13 bases between them. The CDR3 loop is CASRGSLWSTDTQYF. The DNA of the CDR3 is TGTGCCAGCAGGGGGTCCCTCTGGAGCACAGATACGCAGTATTTT.

This clonotype was picked up a small number of times. V is TRBV4-3 and J is TRBJ1-5; perhaps TRBD1 as D (5 bases). CDR3 length equals 16 residues. The germline V gene encodes CDR1 LGHNA and CDR2 YSLEER. The ends were cut back, 0 bases at V and 3 bases at J, with 12 bases in the middle. The CDR3 reads CASSQDRVGHNQPQHF. CDR3 DNA: TGCGCCAGCAGCCAAGACAGGGTAGGGCACAATCAGCCCCAGCATTTT.

The chain combines TRBV7-2 with TRBJ2-4, with 9 bases identical to TRBD2. Germline lookup yields CDR1 SGHTA and CDR2 FQGNSA. The CDR3 loop spans 14 amino acids. The V and J ends lost 5 bases and 8 bases, in that order; junction bases with no gene match: 7. CDR3 region: CASSRAPSGDIQYF. CDR3 nucleotides: TGTGCCAGCAGCCGGGCCCCTAGCGGGGACATTCAGTACTTC.

The rearrangement uses TRBV5-1 and TRBJ2-5, with 7 bases identical to TRBD1. J was trimmed by 2 bases and V by 4 bases; bases with no gene match: 8. The germline CDR1 and CDR2 sequences are SGHRS and YFSETQ. This CDR3 contains 15 residues. CDR3 region: CASSRDSRGQETQYF. The CDR3 region has the DNA TGCGCCAGCAGCCGGGACAGTCGGGGTCAAGAGACCCAGTACTTC.

V and J are TRBV12-3 or TRBV12-4 and TRBJ2-1; a possible D gene is TRBD1 (5 bases). There are 13 residues in the CDR3. V lost 6 bases and J 11 bases, leaving 17 bases between the germline ends. CDR3 in amino acids: CASSWTGEDKQFF. The CDR3 DNA sequence: TGTGCCAGCAGCTGGACGGGTGAGGACAAGCAGTTCTTC.

V gene TRBV28 combines with J gene TRBJ2-3, with D possibly TRBD2 on 6 matching bases. V was clipped by 3 bases and J by 5 bases, with 15 bases between them. This CDR3 has 15 residues. Germline CDR1 reads MDHEN; CDR2 reads SYDVKM. CDR3 coding DNA: TGTGCCAGCAGTTTTGGGGGGAGCGGTCGAGATACGCAGTATTTT. It encodes CASSFGGSGRDTQYF. Filled out from reference TRBV28 and TRBJ2-3, the complete variable domain reads DVKVTQSSRYLVKRTGEKVFLECVQDMDHENMFWYRQDPGLGLRLIYFSYDVKMKEKGDIPEGYSVSREKKERFSLILESASTNQTSMYLCASSFGGSGRDTQYFGPGTRLTVL.

This clonotype was counted ten times or more. Here the CDR3 reads CASSSGGTYEQYF. The CDR3 DNA sequence: TGTGCCAGCAGTTCCGGAGGGACGTACGAGCAGTACTTC. The chain joins TRBV27 to TRBJ2-7, with TRBD2 as a possible D gene (6 bases). The CDR3 is made up of 13 amino acids. Deletions cut 4 bases from V and 4 bases from J, with 11 bases between. Germline V lookup: CDR1 MNHEY, CDR2 SMNVEV (reference sequence).

This chain uses TRBV7-3 with TRBJ2-2, with D tentatively TRBD1 (5 bases). This CDR3 has 14 residues. Looked up from germline, CDR1 is SGHTA and CDR2 is FQGTGA. V lost 2 bases and J 3 bases, leaving 7 bases between the germline ends. CDR3 sequence (DNA): TGTGCCAGCAGCTTATCAGGGTACACCGGGGAGCTGTTTTTT. This sequence encodes CASSLSGYTGELFF. Looking up the rest from reference TRBV7-3 and TRBJ2-2 gives the full variable domain: GAGVSQTPSNKVTEKGKYVELRCDPISGHTALYWYRQSLGQGPEFLIYFQGTGAADDSGLPNDRFFAVRPEGSVSTLKIQRTERGDSAVYLCASSLSGYTGELFFGEGSRLTVL.

This clonotype was detected ten times or more. This chain links TRBV9 with TRBJ2-1; either TRBD1 or TRBD2 may fit D (5 bases each). Trimming removed 4 bases from V and 6 bases from J, with 20 bases in between. The CDR3 loop spans 16 amino acids. Germline lookup yields CDR1 SGDLS and CDR2 YYNGEE. Written as DNA, the CDR3 is TGTGCCAGCAGCCCTCCATCCGGGACGGAGCTCAATGAGCAGTTCTTC. This translates into CASSPPSGTELNEQFF.

This rearrangement joins TRBV7-2 to TRBJ2-1; D possibly corresponds to TRBD1 (6 bases). V lost 5 bases, J lost 6 bases, and 14 bases lay in between. This CDR3 contains 14 residues. The germline V gene has CDR1 SGHTA and CDR2 FQGNSA. Here the CDR3 DNA reads TGTGCCAGCAGCCTACACGGGACAACCAATGAGCAGTTCTTC. It specifies CASSLHGTTNEQFF.